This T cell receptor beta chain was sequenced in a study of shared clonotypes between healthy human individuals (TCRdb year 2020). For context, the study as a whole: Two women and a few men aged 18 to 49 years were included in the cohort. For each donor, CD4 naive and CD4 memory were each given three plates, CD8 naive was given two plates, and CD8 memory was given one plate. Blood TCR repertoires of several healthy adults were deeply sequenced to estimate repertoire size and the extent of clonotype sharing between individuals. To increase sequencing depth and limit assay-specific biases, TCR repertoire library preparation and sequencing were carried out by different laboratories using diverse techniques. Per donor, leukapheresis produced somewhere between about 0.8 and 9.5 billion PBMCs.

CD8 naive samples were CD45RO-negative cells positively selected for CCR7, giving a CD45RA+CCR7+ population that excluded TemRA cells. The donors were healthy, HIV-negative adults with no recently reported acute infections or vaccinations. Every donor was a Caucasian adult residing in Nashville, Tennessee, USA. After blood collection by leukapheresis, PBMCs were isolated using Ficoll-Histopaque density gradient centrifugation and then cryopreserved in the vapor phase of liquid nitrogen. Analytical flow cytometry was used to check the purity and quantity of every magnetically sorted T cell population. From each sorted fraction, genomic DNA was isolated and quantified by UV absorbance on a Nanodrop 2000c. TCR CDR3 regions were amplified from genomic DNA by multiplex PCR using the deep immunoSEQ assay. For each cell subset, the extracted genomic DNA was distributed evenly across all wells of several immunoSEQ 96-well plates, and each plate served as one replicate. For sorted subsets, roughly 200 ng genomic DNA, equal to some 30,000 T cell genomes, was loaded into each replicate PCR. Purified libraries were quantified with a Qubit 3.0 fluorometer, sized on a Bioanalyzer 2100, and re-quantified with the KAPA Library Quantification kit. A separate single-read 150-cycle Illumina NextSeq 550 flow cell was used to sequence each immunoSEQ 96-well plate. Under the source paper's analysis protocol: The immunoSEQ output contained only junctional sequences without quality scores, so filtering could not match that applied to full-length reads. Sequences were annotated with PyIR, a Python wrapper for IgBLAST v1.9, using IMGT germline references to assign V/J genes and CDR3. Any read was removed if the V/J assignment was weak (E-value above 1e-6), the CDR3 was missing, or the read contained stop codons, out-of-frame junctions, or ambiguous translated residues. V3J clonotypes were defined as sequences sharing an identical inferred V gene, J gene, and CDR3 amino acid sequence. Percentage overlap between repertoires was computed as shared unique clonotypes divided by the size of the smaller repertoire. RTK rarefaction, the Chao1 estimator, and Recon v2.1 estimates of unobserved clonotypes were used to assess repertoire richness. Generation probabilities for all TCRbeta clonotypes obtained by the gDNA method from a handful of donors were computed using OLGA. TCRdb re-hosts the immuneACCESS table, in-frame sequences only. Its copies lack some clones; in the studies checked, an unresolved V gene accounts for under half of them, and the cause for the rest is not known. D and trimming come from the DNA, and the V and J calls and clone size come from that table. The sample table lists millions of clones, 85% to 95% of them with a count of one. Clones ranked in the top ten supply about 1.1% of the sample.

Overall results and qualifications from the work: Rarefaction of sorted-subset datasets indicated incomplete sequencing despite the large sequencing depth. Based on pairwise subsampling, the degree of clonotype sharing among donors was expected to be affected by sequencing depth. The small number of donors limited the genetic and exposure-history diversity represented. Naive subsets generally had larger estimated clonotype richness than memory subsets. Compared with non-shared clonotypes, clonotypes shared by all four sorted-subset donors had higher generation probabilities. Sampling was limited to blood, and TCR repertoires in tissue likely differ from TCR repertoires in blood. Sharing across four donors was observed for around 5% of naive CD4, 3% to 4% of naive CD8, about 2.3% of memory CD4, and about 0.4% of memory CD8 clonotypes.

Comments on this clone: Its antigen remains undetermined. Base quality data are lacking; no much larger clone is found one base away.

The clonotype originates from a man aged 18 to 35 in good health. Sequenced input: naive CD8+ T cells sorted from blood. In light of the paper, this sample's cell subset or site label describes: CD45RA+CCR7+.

In nucleotide form, the sequence is TGTGCCAGCAGTTTATTGGCGGGGGGTAATGAAAAACTGTTTTTT. This codes for CASSLLAGGNEKLFF. In this chain, TRBV28 is recombined with TRBJ1-4; 5 matching bases give a weak D call of TRBD1. V and J are truncated by 1 base and 4 bases respectively, leaving an intervening sequence of 10 bases. According to the germline V gene, CDR1 reads MDHEN and CDR2 reads SYDVKM. The CDR3 contains 15 residues, cysteine and phenylalanine counted. Only CDR3 DNA remains: 45 bases, in frame from the first base.